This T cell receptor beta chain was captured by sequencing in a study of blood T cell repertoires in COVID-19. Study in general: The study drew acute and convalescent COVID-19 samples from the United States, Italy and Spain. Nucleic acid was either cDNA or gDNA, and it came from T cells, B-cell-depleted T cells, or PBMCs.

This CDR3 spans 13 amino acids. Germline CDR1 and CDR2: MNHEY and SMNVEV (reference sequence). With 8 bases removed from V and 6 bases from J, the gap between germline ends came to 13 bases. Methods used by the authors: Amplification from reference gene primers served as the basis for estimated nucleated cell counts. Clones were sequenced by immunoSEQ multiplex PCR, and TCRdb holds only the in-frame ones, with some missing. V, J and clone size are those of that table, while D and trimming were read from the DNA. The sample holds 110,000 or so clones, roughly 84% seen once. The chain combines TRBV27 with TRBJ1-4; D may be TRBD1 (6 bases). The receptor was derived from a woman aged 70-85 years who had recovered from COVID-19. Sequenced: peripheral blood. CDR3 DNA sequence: TGTGCCAGCGGACAGAAGAGAGATGAAAAACTGTTTTTT. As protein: CASGQKRDEKLFF. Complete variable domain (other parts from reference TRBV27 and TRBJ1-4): EAQVTQNPRYLITVTGKKLTVTCSQNMNHEYMSWYRQDPGLGLRQIYYSMNVEVTDKGDVPEGYKVSRKEKRNFPLILESPSPNQTSLYFCASGQKRDEKLFFGSGTQLSVL.